The 16 T cell receptor beta chains below were found in one sample sequenced in a study of CD4 T cells in relation to SARS-CoV-2 and coronaviruses (dated by TCRdb to about 2021). CD4+ T cells from unexposed donors were collected before the COVID-19 pandemic (2011-2018). After about 9 days of culture, CD4+ T cells were isolated with the EasySep CD4+ T cell isolation kit. Library construction relied on the immunoSEQ multiplex PCR assay. Imported from immuneACCESS, the table was reduced by TCRdb to in-frame sequences with V and J called. These copies leave out some clones; in studies compared against another copy, an unresolved V gene accounts for under half, and the cause of the remainder is not known. Here the sample has 25,000 or so clones; 75% to 85% occur a single time. Around 13% of the sample comes from the top ten. The antigens for these receptors are not known. The sequenced material came from CD4+ T cells from PBMCs, cultured in vitro. These receptors were collected from a human donor in good health.

The chain carries TRBV19 and TRBJ1-5; the D gene is possibly TRBD1 (5 bases). The length of the CDR3 is 13 residues. Germline loops: CDR1 LNHDA, CDR2 SQIVND (reference sequence). With 3 bases removed from V and 2 bases from J, the gap between germline ends came to 5 bases. The CDR3 DNA sequence: TGTGCCAGTAGTATCAGGGGCAATCAGCCCCAGCATTTT. This gives the protein CASSIRGNQPQHF.

The rearrangement joins TRBV24-1 to TRBJ1-2, with D unresolved. Per the germline V gene, CDR1 is KGHDR and CDR2 is SFDVKD. With 0 bases removed from V and 2 bases from J, the gap between germline ends came to 6 bases. The CDR3 length is 14 residues. CDR3: CATSDLWQNYGYTF. In nucleotides, the CDR3 is TGTGCCACCAGTGATTTGTGGCAGAACTATGGCTACACCTTC.

This clone was observed once. The J gene is TRBJ2-1, the V gene TRBV3-1 (or the pseudogene TRBV3-2); D is undetermined. The CDR3 has 15 residues. Trimming cost V 1 base and J 5 bases, with 12 bases left between them. Germline V gene data show CDR1 as LGHDT and CDR2 as YNNKEL (reference sequence). This CDR3 reads CASSQGSRPDNEQFF. In DNA, the CDR3 is TGTGCCAGCAGCCAAGGTTCCCGTCCGGACAATGAGCAGTTCTTC.

A remark on this clone: Mismatch with germline at one junction end may stem from a read error. V and J are TRBV5-1 and TRBJ2-7, with a tentative D call TRBD1 (6 bases). The CDR3 contains 12 residues. In germline, CDR1 is SGHRS, CDR2 YFSETQ. DNA of the CDR3: TGCGCCAGCAGCGAATCCGCAGGGGCCCGAAGGTTC. Translation gives CASSESAGARRF.

This clone turned up a few times. The chain recombines TRBV4-1 with TRBJ2-7; D not resolved. V lost 0 bases, J lost 3 bases, and 6 bases lay in between. Germline CDR1 and CDR2: MGHRA and YSYEKL. The CDR3 runs 13 residues. The CDR3 loop reads CASSQESRYEQYF. The DNA of the CDR3 is TGCGCCAGCAGCCAAGAGAGCCGCTACGAGCAGTACTTC.

The chain links TRBV29-1 to TRBJ2-7, with D maybe TRBD2 (7 bases). Germline V gene data show CDR1 as SQVTM and CDR2 as ANQGSEA. With 7 bases removed from V and 0 bases from J, the gap between germline ends came to 16 bases. This CDR3 comprises 14 residues. CDR3 loop: CSATRGGSSYEQYF. CDR3 in DNA: TGCAGCGCAACTAGGGGGGGGAGCTCCTACGAGCAGTACTTC.

The CDR3 spells CASSLWAGAAEAFF. The CDR3 DNA sequence: TGTGCCAGCAGCCTTTGGGCGGGGGCGGCTGAAGCTTTCTTT. The chain couples TRBV7-2 to TRBJ1-1; possible D gene TRBD1, 6 bases. The germline V and J ends were trimmed by 5 bases and 6 bases, with 16 bases remaining between them. From germline, CDR1 is SGHTA and CDR2 FQGNSA. This CDR3 region has 14 residues.

The V and J genes are TRBV2 and TRBJ2-3; the match to TRBD1 covers 9 bases. The CDR3 runs 16 residues. V gave up 1 base and J gave up 0 bases; unmatched junction bases: 2. CDR1 is SNHLY, CDR2 FYNNEI, per germline. CDR3 coding DNA: TGTGCCAGCAGTGAAGGGACAGGGGATAGCACAGATACGCAGTATTTT. This codes for CASSEGTGDSTDTQYF.

V gene TRBV2 combines with J gene TRBJ2-3, with no clear D. CDR3 length equals 14 residues. Germline lookup yields CDR1 SNHLY and CDR2 FYNNEI. V was shortened by 3 bases and J by 0 bases, with 7 bases between the two germline ends. The CDR3: CASSEMMSTDTQYF. As DNA, the CDR3 is TGTGCCAGCAGTGAGATGATGAGCACAGATACGCAGTATTTT.

This chain uses TRBV19 with TRBJ2-4; D remains ambiguous. This CDR3 has 13 residues. Germline-derived CDR1 and CDR2 are LNHDA and SQIVND (reference sequence). The V end was cut by 4 bases, the J end by 2 bases, with 6 bases between. CDR3 nucleotides: TGTGCCAGTAGTACTTCCCCCAAAAACATTCAGTACTTC. As protein: CASSTSPKNIQYF.

This chain joins TRBV18 and TRBJ2-7, with a possible D match to TRBD2 (6 bases). The length of the CDR3 is 14 residues. The germline V and J ends were trimmed by 3 bases and 1 base, with 10 bases remaining between them. CDR1 KGHSH and CDR2 LQKENI come from the germline V gene. CDR3 in DNA: TGTGCCAGCTCACCGGTTGGGGGGTCCTACGAGCAGTACTTC. Residues: CASSPVGGSYEQYF.

This rearrangement joins TRBV19 to TRBJ2-7, with D unclear. Trimming pared 5 bases from V and 4 bases from J, leaving 9 bases between. The CDR3 has 12 residues. Per the germline V gene, CDR1 is LNHDA and CDR2 is SQIVND (reference sequence). This CDR3 reads CASSGRSYEQYF. CDR3 nucleotide sequence: TGTGCCAGTAGTGGACGGAGTTACGAGCAGTACTTC.

This rearrangement joins TRBV12-5 to TRBJ2-5; 9 nucleotides align to TRBD2. The CDR3 covers 16 residues. Germline lookup yields CDR1 LGHNT and CDR2 FRNRAP. Trimming took 5 bases from V and 4 from J; bases not matched to a gene: 11. The CDR3 nucleotides read TGTGCTAGTGGTATCCTTAGCGGGAGTCTCGGAGAGACCCAGTACTTC. It yields the protein CASGILSGSLGETQYF.

V usage is TRBV19 and J usage is TRBJ1-1, with 10 bases aligning to TRBD1. Trimming removed 8 bases from V and 4 bases from J; junction bases left unmatched: 10. Per germline, CDR1 LNHDA and CDR2 SQIVND (reference sequence). CDR3 length equals 15 residues. DNA of the CDR3: TGTGCCAGTGGGAAAGGGACAGGGGCTCTCACTGAAGCTTTCTTT. Translation gives CASGKGTGALTEAFF. The full variable domain, completed using reference TRBV19 and TRBJ1-1, is DGGITQSPKYLFRKEGQNVTLSCEQNLNHDAMYWYRQDPGQGLRLIYYSQIVNDFQKGDIAEGYSVSREKKESFPLTVTSAQKNPTAFYLCASGKGTGALTEAFFGQGTRLTVV.

This sequence joins TRBV9 and TRBJ2-1, with 11 bases that match TRBD2. The CDR3 contains 14 residues. Germline CDR1 SGDLS, CDR2 YYNGEE. V lost 0 bases to trimming and J lost 10 bases; unmatched junction nucleotides: 3. The CDR3 coding sequence is TGTGCCAGCAGCGTAGTAACTAGCGGGAGCGAGCAGTTCTTC. This translates into CASSVVTSGSEQFF.

The count of this clone is one. The genes are TRBV7-3 and TRBJ2-1; 9 bases line up with TRBD2. The CDR3 runs 16 residues. V lost 4 bases, J lost 0 bases, and 4 bases stayed unmatched. Per the germline V gene, CDR1 is SGHTA and CDR2 is FQGTGA. In nucleotides, the CDR3 is TGTGCCAGCAGCTCCAATAGCGGGAGCTCCTACAATGAGCAGTTCTTC. Translation: CASSSNSGSSYNEQFF. Together with reference TRBV7-3 and TRBJ2-1, the CDR3 gives the full variable domain: GAGVSQTPSNKVTEKGKYVELRCDPISGHTALYWYRQSLGQGPEFLIYFQGTGAADDSGLPNDRFFAVRPEGSVSTLKIQRTERGDSAVYLCASSSNSGSSYNEQFFGPGTRLTVL.